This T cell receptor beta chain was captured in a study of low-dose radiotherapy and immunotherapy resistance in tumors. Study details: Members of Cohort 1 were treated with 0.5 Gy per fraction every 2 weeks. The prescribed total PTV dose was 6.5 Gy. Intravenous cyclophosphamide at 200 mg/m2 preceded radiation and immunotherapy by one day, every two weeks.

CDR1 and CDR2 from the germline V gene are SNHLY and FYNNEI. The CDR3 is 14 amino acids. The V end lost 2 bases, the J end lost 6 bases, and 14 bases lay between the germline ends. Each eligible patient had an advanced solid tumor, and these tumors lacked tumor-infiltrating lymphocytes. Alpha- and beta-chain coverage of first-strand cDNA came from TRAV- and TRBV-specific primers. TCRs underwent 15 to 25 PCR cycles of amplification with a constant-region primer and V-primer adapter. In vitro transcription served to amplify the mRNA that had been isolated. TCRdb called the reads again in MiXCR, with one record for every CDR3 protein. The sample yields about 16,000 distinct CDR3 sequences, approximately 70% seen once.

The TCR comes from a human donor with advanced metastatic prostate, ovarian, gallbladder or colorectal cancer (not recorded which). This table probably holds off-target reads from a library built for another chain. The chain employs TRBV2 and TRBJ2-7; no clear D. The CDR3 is CASSESSPSGEQYF. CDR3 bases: TGTGCCAGCAGTGAATCTAGTCCTTCAGGCGAGCAGTACTTC.